Reported below is one T cell receptor beta chain. Antigen: not known. This CDR3 comprises 17 residues. The V gene's germline CDR1 is SGHTA and CDR2 FQGNSA. The junction had 10 bases not matched to a gene; V was cut back by 5 bases and J by 0 bases. The entry originates in a study of a mutant IDH1 vaccine in newly diagnosed glioma. The wider study: At week 35 came visit V12, and visit V13 followed at week 47.

Time point denoted: week 35, safety follow-up. In the vaccine, a single dose held 300 ug of the mutant IDH1 20-mer peptide, along with topical imiquimod. The assay was immunoSEQ multiplex PCR, and TCRdb's table has in-frame clones only and misses some. Of over 40,000 clones in the sample, 85% to 90% are singletons; the top ten hold approximately 1.5%. This material consisted of PBMCs, taken from a glioma patient whose treatment included an IDH1 peptide vaccine. The V gene is TRBV7-2, the J gene TRBJ2-3; 8 bases line up with TRBD2. This receptor was taken from a middle-aged man with glioma. The CDR3 loop is CASSLLRGGGSTDTQYF. CDR3 in DNA: TGTGCCAGCAGCCTCCTCCGGGGGGGAGGGAGCACAGATACGCAGTATTTT.